Presented here are 28 T cell receptor beta chains from one specimen sequenced in a study of blood T cell repertoires in COVID-19. Using immunoSEQ multiplex PCR, the repertoire was profiled, and TCRdb retains in-frame clones only, with some absent. The data show 130,000 to 150,000 clones, with around 87% seen just once and around 4.5% held by the top ten. The sample was peripheral blood. Receptor source: a woman aged 40 to 50 with acute or convalescent COVID-19.

This chain links TRBV10-3 with TRBJ1-1; D remains ambiguous. The CDR3 is 13 amino acids. The V gene lost 8 bases and the J gene lost 1 base, with 11 bases spanning the gap. Germline CDR1 reads ENHRY; CDR2 reads SYGVKD. Written as DNA, the CDR3 is TGTGCCATCCGCAGCGTACGGAACACTGAAGCTTTCTTT. This sequence encodes CAIRSVRNTEAFF.

The chain is built from TRBV7-9 and TRBJ2-3; 8 positions match TRBD1. Germline CDR1 reads SEHNR; CDR2 reads FQNEAQ (reference sequence). This CDR3 is 15 amino acids long. V dropped 4 bases and J dropped 2; count of bases not matched to a gene: 5. The CDR3 here is CASSSRDRTTDTQYF. CDR3 in DNA: TGTGCCAGCAGCTCAAGGGACAGGACCACAGATACGCAGTATTTT.

The chain carries TRBV3-1 (or the pseudogene TRBV3-2) and TRBJ2-2, with 7 bases matching TRBD1. Germline CDR1 is LGHDT and CDR2 is YNNKEL (reference sequence). The V and J ends lost 1 base and 4 bases, in that order; junction bases with no gene match: 3. This CDR3 is 15 amino acids long. This chain's CDR3 is CASSQGRGSTGELFF. For the CDR3, the DNA is TGTGCCAGCAGCCAAGGCAGGGGGAGCACCGGGGAGCTGTTTTTT.

V is TRBV25-1 and J is TRBJ1-3; D perhaps matches TRBD1 (5 bases). The CDR3 runs to 15 residues. Between the trimmed V and J ends, which lost 3 bases and 0 bases, there was a span of 9 bases. Per germline, CDR1 MGHDK and CDR2 SYGVNS. In DNA form, the CDR3 reads TGTGCCAGCAGTGACAGGGCCCGCTCTGGAAACACCATATATTTT. Amino acid sequence: CASSDRARSGNTIYF.

This clone was recorded only once. The chain employs TRBV7-9 and TRBJ1-4; D unresolved. CDR3 length: 15 amino acids. CDR1 is SEHNR, CDR2 FQNEAQ, per germline (reference sequence). V was clipped by 3 bases and J by 8 bases, with 16 bases between them. CDR3 sequence: CASSFQTTPEEKLFF. The DNA for the CDR3 is TGTGCCAGCAGCTTTCAAACCACTCCGGAGGAAAAACTGTTTTTT.

V and J are TRBV30 and TRBJ2-7, with TRBD2 matching 11 bases. CDR1 GTSNPN and CDR2 SVGIG come from the germline V gene (reference sequence). CDR3 size: 15 residues. The J segment lost 2 bases and the V segment lost 4 bases, leaving 7 bases of the junction unmatched. The CDR3 loop reads CAWKFGTSGAYEQYF. As DNA, the CDR3 is TGTGCCTGGAAATTCGGGACTAGCGGAGCCTACGAGCAGTACTTC.

The gene calls are TRBV4-3 and TRBJ2-2, with 8 bases matching TRBD1. The CDR3 contains 16 residues. J was trimmed by 6 bases and V by 1 base; bases with no gene match: 7. The germline V gene has CDR1 LGHNA and CDR2 YSLEER. The CDR3, as DNA: TGCGCCAGCAGCCAAGCCAGGGGGCTAGTCGCCGGGGAGCTGTTTTTT. Translating gives CASSQARGLVAGELFF.

This chain's CDR3 is CASSQEEARNTGELFF. The CDR3 nucleotides are TGCGCCAGCAGCCAAGAGGAGGCGAGGAACACCGGGGAGCTGTTTTTT. The rearrangement uses TRBV4-3 and TRBJ2-2; D possibly corresponds to TRBD2 (5 bases). This CDR3 is built from 16 residues. V was trimmed by 0 bases and J by 1 base, leaving 9 bases between them. Germline loops: CDR1 LGHNA, CDR2 YSLEER.

J is TRBJ1-4 and V is TRBV27; maybe TRBD1 (5 bases). There are 14 residues in the CDR3. V was clipped by 3 bases and J by 2 bases, with 7 bases between them. Germline-derived CDR1 and CDR2 are MNHEY and SMNVEV (reference sequence). The CDR3 here is CASSFGGTNEKLFF. Here the CDR3 DNA reads TGTGCCAGCAGTTTTGGGGGGACTAATGAAAAACTGTTTTTT.

V and J are TRBV5-1 and TRBJ1-1, with 8 bases matching TRBD1. The V gene end was trimmed by 2 bases and the J gene end by 3 bases; junction bases not matched to a gene: 3. The CDR3 extends over 14 amino acids. The germline CDR1 and CDR2 sequences are SGHRS and YFSETQ. The CDR3 nucleotides read TGCGCCAGCAGCTTAGGGGACAGGCACACTGAAGCTTTCTTT. This gives the protein CASSLGDRHTEAFF. The whole variable domain, remainder taken from reference TRBV5-1 and TRBJ1-1, is KAGVTQTPRYLIKTRGQQVTLSCSPISGHRSVSWYQQTPGQGLQFLFEYFSETQRNKGNFPGRFSGRQFSNSRSEMNVSTLELGDSALYLCASSLGDRHTEAFFGQGTRLTVV.

This rearrangement joins TRBV7-9 to TRBJ1-1; 9 bases are shared with TRBD1. This CDR3 has 17 residues. Germline V gene lookup returns CDR1 SEHNR and CDR2 FQNEAQ (reference sequence). V lost 5 bases to trimming and J lost 3 bases; unmatched junction nucleotides: 13. This chain's CDR3 is CASSTTGGAWGDTEAFF. Here the CDR3 DNA reads TGTGCCAGCAGCACCACAGGGGGCGCTTGGGGCGACACTGAAGCTTTCTTT.

This clone was counted once. The chain couples TRBV4-3 to TRBJ2-2, with 8 bases matching TRBD2. Germline V gene lookup returns CDR1 LGHNA and CDR2 YSLEER. The CDR3 runs 16 residues. Trimming cost V 2 bases and J 6 bases; bases outside gene matches: 8. The CDR3 loop is CASSQTAGVVPGELFF. Written as DNA, the CDR3 is TGCGCCAGCAGCCAAACAGCGGGGGTCGTCCCCGGGGAGCTGTTTTTT.

The chain joins TRBV30 to TRBJ2-7; D might be TRBD2 (6 bases). The CDR3 has 16 amino acids. V was shortened by 0 bases and J by 5 bases, with 20 bases between the two germline ends. Germline assignment: CDR1 GTSNPN and CDR2 SVGIG (reference sequence). CDR3 nucleotide sequence: TGTGCCTGGAGTGTACGAGGAGGGACCTTCGGGAACGAGCAGTACTTC. Translated: CAWSVRGGTFGNEQYF.

This rearrangement joins TRBV27 to TRBJ2-2; TRBD2 agrees at 9 bases. CDR3 length equals 14 residues. Looked up from germline, CDR1 is MNHEY and CDR2 is SMNVEV (reference sequence). V was clipped by 9 bases and J by 5 bases; unmatched bases: 7. CDR3 nucleotides: TGTGCCAGTGCCGGGACTAGCCTTACCGGGGAGCTGTTTTTT. This sequence encodes CASAGTSLTGELFF.

The chain is built from TRBV27 and TRBJ2-3; TRBD2 matches 11 bases. Trimming cost V 4 bases and J 4 bases; bases outside gene matches: 4. The germline CDR1 and CDR2 sequences are MNHEY and SMNVEV (reference sequence). The CDR3 has 15 residues. Here the CDR3 reads CASSSLAGGADTQYF. The CDR3 DNA sequence: TGTGCCAGCAGTTCCTTAGCGGGAGGGGCAGATACGCAGTATTTT.

This chain connects TRBV18 to TRBJ1-2, with 12 bases lining up with TRBD1. CDR1 and CDR2 from the germline V gene are KGHSH and LQKENI. Losses at the gene ends were 3 bases for V and 6 bases for J; bases not matched to a gene: 5. There are 15 residues in the CDR3. CDR3 amino acids: CASSPRDRGRNGYTF. The CDR3 nucleotides are TGTGCCAGCTCACCCCGGGACAGGGGGCGCAATGGCTACACCTTC.

The V call is TRBV19, the J call TRBJ1-1; no clear D gene. This CDR3 is 16 amino acids long. V shed 0 bases and J shed 7 bases, with 18 bases lying between them. CDR1 is LNHDA, CDR2 SQIVND, per germline (reference sequence). CDR3 region: CASSIDREPGGDEAFF. CDR3 DNA: TGTGCCAGTAGTATAGATCGGGAGCCGGGAGGTGATGAAGCTTTCTTT.

V is TRBV18 and J is TRBJ2-3; 7 bases are a match to TRBD2. The V gene's germline CDR1 is KGHSH and CDR2 LQKENI. There are 15 residues in the CDR3. V lost 6 bases and J lost 2; bases outside the gene matches: 8. The CDR3 loop is CASSNLAAFTDTQYF. The CDR3 nucleotides read TGTGCCAGCTCGAATCTAGCGGCCTTCACAGATACGCAGTATTTT.

The J gene is TRBJ2-6, the V gene TRBV2, with D hard to call. Germline V lookup: CDR1 SNHLY, CDR2 FYNNEI. V dropped 7 bases and J dropped 0 bases, with 7 bases sitting between them. The CDR3 has 14 residues. The CDR3 loop reads CASKLISGANVLTF. CDR3 DNA sequence: TGTGCCAGCAAATTAATCTCTGGGGCCAACGTCCTGACTTTC.

This clone was found a few times. The CDR3 DNA follows: TGTGCCAGCAGCATAGACAGGGTCGGAGGCTACACCTTC. This sequence encodes CASSIDRVGGYTF. The chain uses TRBV12-3 or TRBV12-4 and TRBJ1-2; TRBD1 matches 7 bases. V shed 6 bases, J shed 8 bases, and the junction held 9 bases outside the gene matches. The CDR3 is 13 residues long.

V usage is TRBV12-5 and J usage is TRBJ1-1; D is unresolved. Germline CDR1 is LGHNT and CDR2 is FRNRAP. The CDR3 totals 17 residues. The V gene lost 6 bases and the J gene lost 5 bases, with 25 bases spanning the gap. For the CDR3, the DNA is TGTGCTAGTGGATCTGACCTGGCATCGAAAAGGGAGACTGAAGCTTTCTTT. Residues: CASGSDLASKRETEAFF.

This chain joins TRBV10-3 and TRBJ2-2; 12 nucleotides agree with TRBD1. The germline V gene encodes CDR1 ENHRY and CDR2 SYGVKD. This CDR3 has 17 residues. V lost 2 bases to trimming and J lost 2 bases; unmatched junction nucleotides: 3. The CDR3 region is CAISETGQGANTGELFF. The CDR3 bases are TGTGCCATCAGTGAGACGGGACAGGGGGCAAACACCGGGGAGCTGTTTTTT.

J is TRBJ1-1 and V is TRBV7-9; TRBD1 agrees at 8 bases. This CDR3 has 13 amino acids. The V segment lost 6 bases and the J segment 4 bases; nucleotides outside the gene matches: 4. Germline CDR1 SEHNR, CDR2 FQNEAQ (reference sequence). In DNA form, the CDR3 reads TGTGCCAGCAGGTATACAGGGGGCACTGAAGCTTTCTTT. Its protein product is CASRYTGGTEAFF.

The chain joins TRBV9 to TRBJ1-1; D is perhaps TRBD1 (6 bases). CDR1 and CDR2 (germline): SGDLS, YYNGEE. This CDR3 spans 14 amino acids. Deletions cut 0 bases from V and 10 bases from J, with 16 bases between. CDR3 residues: CASSVDRVGDGAFF. DNA for the CDR3: TGTGCCAGCAGCGTAGACAGGGTTGGTGATGGAGCTTTCTTT. Full variable domain (missing parts from reference TRBV9 and TRBJ1-1): DSGVTQTPKHLITATGQRVTLRCSPRSGDLSVYWYQQSLDQGLQFLIQYYNGEERAKGNILERFSAQQFPDLHSELNLSSLELGDSALYFCASSVDRVGDGAFFGQGTRLTVV.

Remarks on this clone: At the DNA level, this CDR3 is encoded by other sequences in the same sample as well. The chain employs TRBV5-1 and TRBJ1-1; D is perhaps TRBD1 (5 bases). The length of the CDR3 is 12 residues. V lost 5 bases to trimming and J lost 4 bases, with 9 bases between them. In germline, CDR1 is SGHRS, CDR2 YFSETQ. CDR3 sequence reads: CASSSGGTEAFF. The CDR3 region has the DNA TGCGCCAGCAGTTCGGGGGGCACTGAAGCTTTCTTT.

This chain connects TRBV3-1 (or the pseudogene TRBV3-2) to TRBJ2-2, with D tentatively TRBD1 (6 bases). Germline V gene data show CDR1 as LGHDT and CDR2 as YNNKEL (reference sequence). CDR3 length: 14 amino acids. V lost 1 base, J lost 4 bases, and 7 bases lay in between. The CDR3 spells CASSQVQGTGELFF. The CDR3 coding sequence is TGTGCCAGCAGCCAAGTACAGGGCACCGGGGAGCTGTTTTTT.

The gene calls are TRBV7-9 and TRBJ1-2, with D perhaps matching TRBD1 (6 bases). Germline V gene sequence: CDR1 SEHNR, CDR2 FQNEAQ (reference sequence). Trimming pared 5 bases from V and 2 bases from J, leaving 12 bases between. The CDR3 runs 14 residues. The CDR3 reads CASSPRQDNYGYTF. In DNA, the CDR3 is TGTGCCAGCAGCCCCCGACAGGACAACTATGGCTACACCTTC.

This chain connects TRBV4-3 to TRBJ1-1; 7 bases match TRBD1. The CDR3 covers 14 residues. Trimming took 6 bases from V and 4 from J; bases not matched to a gene: 8. The germline V gene has CDR1 LGHNA and CDR2 YSLEER. The CDR3 coding sequence is TGCGCCAGCAGTCACAGGGGTGGTAGCACTGAAGCTTTCTTT. Protein product: CASSHRGGSTEAFF.